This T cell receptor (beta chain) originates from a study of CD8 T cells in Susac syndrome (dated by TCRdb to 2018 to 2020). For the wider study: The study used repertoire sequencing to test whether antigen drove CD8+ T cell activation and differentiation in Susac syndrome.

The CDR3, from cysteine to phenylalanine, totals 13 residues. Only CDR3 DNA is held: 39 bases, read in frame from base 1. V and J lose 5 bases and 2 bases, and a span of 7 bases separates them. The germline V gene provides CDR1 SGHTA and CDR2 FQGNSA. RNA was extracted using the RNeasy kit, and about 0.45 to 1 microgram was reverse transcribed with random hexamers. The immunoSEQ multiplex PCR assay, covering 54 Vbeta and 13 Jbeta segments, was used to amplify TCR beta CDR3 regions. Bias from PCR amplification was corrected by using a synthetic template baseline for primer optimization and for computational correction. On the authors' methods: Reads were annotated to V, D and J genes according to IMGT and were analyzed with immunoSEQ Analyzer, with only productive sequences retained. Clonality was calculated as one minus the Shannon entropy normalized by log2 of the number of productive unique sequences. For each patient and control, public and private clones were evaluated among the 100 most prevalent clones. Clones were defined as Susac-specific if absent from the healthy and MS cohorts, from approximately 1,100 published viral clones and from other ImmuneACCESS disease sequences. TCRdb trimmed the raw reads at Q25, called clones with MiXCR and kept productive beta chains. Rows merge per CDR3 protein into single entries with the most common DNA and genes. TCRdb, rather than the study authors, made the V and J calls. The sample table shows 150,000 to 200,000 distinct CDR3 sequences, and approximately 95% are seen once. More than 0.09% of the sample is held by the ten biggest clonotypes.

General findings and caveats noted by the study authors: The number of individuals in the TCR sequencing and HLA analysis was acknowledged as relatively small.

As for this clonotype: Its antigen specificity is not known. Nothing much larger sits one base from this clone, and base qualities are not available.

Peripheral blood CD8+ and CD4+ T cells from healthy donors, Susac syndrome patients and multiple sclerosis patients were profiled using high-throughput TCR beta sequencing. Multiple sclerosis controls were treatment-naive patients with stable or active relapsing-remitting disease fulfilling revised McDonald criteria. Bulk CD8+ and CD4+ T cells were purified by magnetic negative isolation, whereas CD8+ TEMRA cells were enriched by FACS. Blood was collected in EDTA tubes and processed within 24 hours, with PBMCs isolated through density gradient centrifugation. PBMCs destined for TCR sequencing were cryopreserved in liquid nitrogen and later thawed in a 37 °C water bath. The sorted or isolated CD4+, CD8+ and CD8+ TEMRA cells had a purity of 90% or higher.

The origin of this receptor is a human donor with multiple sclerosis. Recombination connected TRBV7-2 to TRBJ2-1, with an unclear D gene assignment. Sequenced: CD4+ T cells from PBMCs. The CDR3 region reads CASSPRTYNEQFF. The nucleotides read TGTGCCAGCAGCCCCAGGACCTACAATGAGCAGTTCTTC.